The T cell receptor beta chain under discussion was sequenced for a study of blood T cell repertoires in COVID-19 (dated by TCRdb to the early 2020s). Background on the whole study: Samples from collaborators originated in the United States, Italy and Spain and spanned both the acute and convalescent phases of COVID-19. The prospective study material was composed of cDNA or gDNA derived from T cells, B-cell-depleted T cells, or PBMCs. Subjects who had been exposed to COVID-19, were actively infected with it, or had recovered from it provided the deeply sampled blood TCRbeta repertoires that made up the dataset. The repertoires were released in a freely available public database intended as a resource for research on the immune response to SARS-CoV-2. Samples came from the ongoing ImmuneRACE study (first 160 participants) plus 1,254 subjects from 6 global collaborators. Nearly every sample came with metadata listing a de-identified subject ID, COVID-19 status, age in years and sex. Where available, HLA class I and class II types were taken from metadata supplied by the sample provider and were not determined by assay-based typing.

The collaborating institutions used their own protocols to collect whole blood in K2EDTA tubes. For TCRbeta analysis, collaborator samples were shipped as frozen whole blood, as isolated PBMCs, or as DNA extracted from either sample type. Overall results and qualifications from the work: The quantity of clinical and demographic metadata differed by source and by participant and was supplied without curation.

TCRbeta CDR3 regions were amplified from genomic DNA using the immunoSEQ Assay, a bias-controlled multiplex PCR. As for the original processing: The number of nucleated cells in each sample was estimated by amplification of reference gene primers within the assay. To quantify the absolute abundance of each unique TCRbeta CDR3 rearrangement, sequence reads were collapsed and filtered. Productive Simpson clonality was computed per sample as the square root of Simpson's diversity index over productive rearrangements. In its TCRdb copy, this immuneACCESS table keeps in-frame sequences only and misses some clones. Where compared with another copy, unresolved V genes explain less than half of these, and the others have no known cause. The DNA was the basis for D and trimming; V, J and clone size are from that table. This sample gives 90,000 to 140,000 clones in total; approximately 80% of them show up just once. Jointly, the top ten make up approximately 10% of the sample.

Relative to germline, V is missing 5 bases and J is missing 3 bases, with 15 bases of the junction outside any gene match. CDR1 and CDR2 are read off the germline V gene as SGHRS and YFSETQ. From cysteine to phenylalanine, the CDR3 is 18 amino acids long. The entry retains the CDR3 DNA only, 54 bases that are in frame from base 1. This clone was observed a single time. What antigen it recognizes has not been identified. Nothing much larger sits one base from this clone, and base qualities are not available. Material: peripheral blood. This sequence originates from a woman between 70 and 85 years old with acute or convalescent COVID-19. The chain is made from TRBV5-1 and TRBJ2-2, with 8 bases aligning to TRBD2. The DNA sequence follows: TGCGCCAGCAGACGGGCGGGAGGCCCCTCTGTGGACACCGGGGAGCTGTTTTTT. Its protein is CASRRAGGPSVDTGELFF. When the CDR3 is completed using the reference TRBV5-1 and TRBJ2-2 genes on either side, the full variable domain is KAGVTQTPRYLIKTRGQQVTLSCSPISGHRSVSWYQQTPGQGLQFLFEYFSETQRNKGNFPGRFSGRQFSNSRSEMNVSTLELGDSALYLCASRRAGGPSVDTGELFFGEGSRLTVL.